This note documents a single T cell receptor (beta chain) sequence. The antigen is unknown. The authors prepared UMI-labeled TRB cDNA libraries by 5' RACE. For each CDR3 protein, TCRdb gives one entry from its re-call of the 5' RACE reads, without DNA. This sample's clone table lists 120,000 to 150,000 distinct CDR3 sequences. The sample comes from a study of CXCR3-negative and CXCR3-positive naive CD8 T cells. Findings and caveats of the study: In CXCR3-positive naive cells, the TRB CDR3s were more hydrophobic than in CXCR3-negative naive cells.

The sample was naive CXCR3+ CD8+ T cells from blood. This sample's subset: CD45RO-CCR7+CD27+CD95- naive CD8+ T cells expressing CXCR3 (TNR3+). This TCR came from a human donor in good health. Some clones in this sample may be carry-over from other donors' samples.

CDR3 in amino acids: CASRPGTSGTGEQYF. The chain recombines TRBV28 with TRBJ2-7; absent DNA, TCRdb's TRBD2 call cannot be checked. The CDR3 is made up of 15 amino acids. Germline V gene data show CDR1 as MDHEN and CDR2 as SYDVKM.